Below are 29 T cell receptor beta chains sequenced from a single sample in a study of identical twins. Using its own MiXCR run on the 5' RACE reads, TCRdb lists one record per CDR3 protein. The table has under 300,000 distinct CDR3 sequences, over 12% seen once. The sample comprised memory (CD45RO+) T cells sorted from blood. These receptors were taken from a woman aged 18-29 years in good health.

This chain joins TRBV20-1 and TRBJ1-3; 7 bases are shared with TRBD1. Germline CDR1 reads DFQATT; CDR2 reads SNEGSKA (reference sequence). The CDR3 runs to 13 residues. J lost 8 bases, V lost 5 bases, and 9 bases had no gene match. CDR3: CSAFPTGSDTIYF. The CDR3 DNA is TGCAGTGCTTTTCCGACAGGGAGCGACACCATATATTTT.

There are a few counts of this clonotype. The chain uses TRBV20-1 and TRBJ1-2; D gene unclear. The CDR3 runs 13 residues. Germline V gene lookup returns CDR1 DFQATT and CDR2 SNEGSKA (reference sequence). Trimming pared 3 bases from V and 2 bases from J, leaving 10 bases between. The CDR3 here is CSASTAANYGYTF. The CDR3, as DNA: TGCAGTGCTAGCACGGCTGCGAACTATGGCTACACCTTC.

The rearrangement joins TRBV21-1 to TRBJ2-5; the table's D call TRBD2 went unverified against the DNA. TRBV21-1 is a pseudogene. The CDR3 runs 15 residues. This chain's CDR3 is CASRIRTSGEETQYF. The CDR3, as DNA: TGTGCCAGCAGGATAAGGACTAGCGGGGAAGAGACCCAGTACTTC.

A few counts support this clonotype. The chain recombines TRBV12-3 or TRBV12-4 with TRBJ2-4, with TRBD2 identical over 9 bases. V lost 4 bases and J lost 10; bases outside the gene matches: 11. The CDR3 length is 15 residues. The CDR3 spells CASSYDPGLATIQYF. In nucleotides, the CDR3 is TGTGCCAGCAGTTATGATCCGGGACTAGCCACGATTCAGTACTTC.

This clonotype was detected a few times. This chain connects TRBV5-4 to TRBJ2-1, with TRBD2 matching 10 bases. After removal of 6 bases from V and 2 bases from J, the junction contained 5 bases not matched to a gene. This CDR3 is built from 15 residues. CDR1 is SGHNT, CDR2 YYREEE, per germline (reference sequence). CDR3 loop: CASTRSGGPYNEQFF. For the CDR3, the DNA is TGTGCCAGCACTCGTAGCGGGGGGCCCTACAATGAGCAGTTCTTC.

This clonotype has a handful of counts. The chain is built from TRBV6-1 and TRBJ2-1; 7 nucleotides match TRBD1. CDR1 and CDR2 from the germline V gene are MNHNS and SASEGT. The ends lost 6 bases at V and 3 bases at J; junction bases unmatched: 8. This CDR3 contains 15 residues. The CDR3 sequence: CASRQTGVGYNEQFF. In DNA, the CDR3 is TGTGCCAGCAGGCAAACAGGGGTTGGCTACAATGAGCAGTTCTTC.

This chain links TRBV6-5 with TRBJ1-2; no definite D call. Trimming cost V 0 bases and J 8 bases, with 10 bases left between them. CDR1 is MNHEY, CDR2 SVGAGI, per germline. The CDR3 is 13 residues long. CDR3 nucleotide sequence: TGTGCCAGCAGTTACTCGTCAGAAGGGGGCTACACCTTC. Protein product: CASSYSSEGGYTF.

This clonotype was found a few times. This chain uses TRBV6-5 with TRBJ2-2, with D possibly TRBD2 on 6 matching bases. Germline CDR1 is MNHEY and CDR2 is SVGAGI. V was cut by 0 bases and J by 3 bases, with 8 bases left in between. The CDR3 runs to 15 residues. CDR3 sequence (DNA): TGTGCCAGCAGTTACTCGGGACTCCACACCGGGGAGCTGTTTTTT. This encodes CASSYSGLHTGELFF.

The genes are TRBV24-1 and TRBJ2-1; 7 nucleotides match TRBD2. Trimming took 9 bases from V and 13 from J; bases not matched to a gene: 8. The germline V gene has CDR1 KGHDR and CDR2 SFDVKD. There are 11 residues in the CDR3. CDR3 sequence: CATSGGGPQFF. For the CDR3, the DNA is TGTGCCACCTCTGGGGGGGGACCACAGTTCTTC.

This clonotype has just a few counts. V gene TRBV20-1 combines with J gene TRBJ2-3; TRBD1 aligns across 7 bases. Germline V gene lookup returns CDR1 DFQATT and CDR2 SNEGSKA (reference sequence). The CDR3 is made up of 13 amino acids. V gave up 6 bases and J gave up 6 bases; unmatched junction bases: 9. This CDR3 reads CSALPTGTDTQYF. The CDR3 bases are TGCAGTGCACTTCCGACAGGGACGGATACGCAGTATTTT.

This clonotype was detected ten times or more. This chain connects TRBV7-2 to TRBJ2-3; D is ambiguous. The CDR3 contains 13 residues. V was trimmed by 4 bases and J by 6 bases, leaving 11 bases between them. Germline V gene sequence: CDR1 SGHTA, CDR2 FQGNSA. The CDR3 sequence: CASSYSLRDTQYF. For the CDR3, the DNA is TGTGCCAGCAGCTACAGCCTTCGGGATACGCAGTATTTT.

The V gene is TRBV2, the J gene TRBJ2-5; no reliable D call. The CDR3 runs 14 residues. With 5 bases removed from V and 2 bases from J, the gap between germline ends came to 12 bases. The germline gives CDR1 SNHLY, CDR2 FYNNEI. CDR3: CASSIRNEQETQYF. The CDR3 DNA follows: TGTGCCAGCAGTATCCGGAACGAACAAGAGACCCAGTACTTC.

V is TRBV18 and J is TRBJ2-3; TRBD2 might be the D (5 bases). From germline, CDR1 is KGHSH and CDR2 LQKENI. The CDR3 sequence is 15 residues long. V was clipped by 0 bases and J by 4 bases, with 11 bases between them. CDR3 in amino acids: CASSPPRGAPDTQYF. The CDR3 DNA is TGTGCCAGCTCACCACCCCGGGGAGCGCCAGATACGCAGTATTTT.

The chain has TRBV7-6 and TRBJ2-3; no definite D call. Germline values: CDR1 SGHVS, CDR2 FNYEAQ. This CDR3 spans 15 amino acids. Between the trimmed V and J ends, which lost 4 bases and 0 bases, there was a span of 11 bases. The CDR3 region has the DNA TGTGCCAGCAGCTCCCTGAGCCGGAGCACAGATACGCAGTATTTT. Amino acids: CASSSLSRSTDTQYF.

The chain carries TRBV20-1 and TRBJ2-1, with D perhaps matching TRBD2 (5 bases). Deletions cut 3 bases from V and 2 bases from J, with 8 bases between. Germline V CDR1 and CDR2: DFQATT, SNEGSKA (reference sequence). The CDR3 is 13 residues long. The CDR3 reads CSASEGAYNEQFF. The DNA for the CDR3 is TGCAGTGCTAGTGAGGGCGCCTACAATGAGCAGTTCTTC.

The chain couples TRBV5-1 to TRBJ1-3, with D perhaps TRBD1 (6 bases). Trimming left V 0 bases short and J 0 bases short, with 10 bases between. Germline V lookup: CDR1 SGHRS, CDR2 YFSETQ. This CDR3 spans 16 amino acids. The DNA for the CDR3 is TGCGCCAGCAGCTTGGGGCAGGGGATCTCTGGAAACACCATATATTTT. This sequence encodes CASSLGQGISGNTIYF. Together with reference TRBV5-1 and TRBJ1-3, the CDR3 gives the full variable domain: KAGVTQTPRYLIKTRGQQVTLSCSPISGHRSVSWYQQTPGQGLQFLFEYFSETQRNKGNFPGRFSGRQFSNSRSEMNVSTLELGDSALYLCASSLGQGISGNTIYFGEGSWLTVV.

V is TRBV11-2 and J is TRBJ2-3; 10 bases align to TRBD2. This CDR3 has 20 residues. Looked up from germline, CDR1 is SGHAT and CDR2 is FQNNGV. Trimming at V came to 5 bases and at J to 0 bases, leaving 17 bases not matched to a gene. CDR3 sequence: CASSPRRTSGGTTSTDTQYF. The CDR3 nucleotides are TGTGCCAGCAGCCCCCGCCGGACTAGCGGTGGGACTACTAGCACAGATACGCAGTATTTT.

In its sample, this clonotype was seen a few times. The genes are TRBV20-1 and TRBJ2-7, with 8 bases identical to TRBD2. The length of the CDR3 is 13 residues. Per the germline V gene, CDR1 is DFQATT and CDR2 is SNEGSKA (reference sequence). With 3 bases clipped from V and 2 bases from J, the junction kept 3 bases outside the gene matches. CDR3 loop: CSARAGGAYEQYF. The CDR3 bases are TGCAGTGCTAGGGCGGGAGGCGCCTACGAGCAGTACTTC.

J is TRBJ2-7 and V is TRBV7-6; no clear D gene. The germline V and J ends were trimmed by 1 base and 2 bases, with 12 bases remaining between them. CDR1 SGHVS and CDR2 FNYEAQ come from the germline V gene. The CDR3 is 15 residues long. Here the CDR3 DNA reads TGTGCCAGCAGCTTAGGAGTGTCAGGTCCCTACGAGCAGTACTTC. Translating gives CASSLGVSGPYEQYF.

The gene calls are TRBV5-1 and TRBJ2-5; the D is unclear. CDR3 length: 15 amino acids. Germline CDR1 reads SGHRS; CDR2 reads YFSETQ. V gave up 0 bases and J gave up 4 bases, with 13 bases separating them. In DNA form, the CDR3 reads TGCGCCAGCAGCTTGGGTATGGAAGGGTCAGAGACCCAGTACTTC. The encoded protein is CASSLGMEGSETQYF.

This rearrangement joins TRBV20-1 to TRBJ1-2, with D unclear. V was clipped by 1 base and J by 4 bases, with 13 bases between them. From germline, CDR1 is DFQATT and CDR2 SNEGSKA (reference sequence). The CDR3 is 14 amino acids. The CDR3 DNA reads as TGCAGTGCTAGAGCCCAGGCTTCAGGCTATGGCTACACCTTC. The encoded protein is CSARAQASGYGYTF.

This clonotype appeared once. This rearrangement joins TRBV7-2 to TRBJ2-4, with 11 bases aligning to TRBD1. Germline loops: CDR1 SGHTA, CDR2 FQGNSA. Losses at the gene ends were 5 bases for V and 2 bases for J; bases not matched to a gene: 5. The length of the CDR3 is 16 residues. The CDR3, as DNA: TGTGCCAGCAGCCCCGGGACAGGGGGGTCCAAAAACATTCAGTACTTC. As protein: CASSPGTGGSKNIQYF.

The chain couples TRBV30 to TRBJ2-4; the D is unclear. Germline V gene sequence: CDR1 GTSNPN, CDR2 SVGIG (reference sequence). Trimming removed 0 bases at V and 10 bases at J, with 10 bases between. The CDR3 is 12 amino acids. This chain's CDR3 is CAWSVLGEIQYF. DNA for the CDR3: TGTGCCTGGAGTGTACTTGGGGAAATTCAGTACTTC.

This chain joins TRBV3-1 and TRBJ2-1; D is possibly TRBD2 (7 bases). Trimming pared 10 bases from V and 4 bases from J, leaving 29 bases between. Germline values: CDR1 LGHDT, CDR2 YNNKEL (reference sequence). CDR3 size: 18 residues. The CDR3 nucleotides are TGTGCCACCTGCCAAGAATATGGTGGGGGGGCCAATTACAATGAGCAGTTCTTC. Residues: CATCQEYGGGANYNEQFF.

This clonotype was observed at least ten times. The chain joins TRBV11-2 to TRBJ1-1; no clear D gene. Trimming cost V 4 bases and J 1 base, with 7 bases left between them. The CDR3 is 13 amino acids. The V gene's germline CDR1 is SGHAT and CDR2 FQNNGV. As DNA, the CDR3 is TGTGCCAGCAGCTCCACCCCGAACACTGAAGCTTTCTTT. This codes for CASSSTPNTEAFF.

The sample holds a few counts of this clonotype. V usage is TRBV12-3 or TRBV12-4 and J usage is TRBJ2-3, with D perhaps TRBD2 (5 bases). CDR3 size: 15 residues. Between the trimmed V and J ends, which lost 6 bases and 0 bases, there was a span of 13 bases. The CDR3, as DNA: TGTGCCAGCAGCCCCGGACTGCTTAGCACAGATACGCAGTATTTT. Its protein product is CASSPGLLSTDTQYF.

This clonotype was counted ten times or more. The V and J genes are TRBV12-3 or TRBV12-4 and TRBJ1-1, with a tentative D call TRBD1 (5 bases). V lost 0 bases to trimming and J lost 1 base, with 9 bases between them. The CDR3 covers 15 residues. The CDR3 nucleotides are TGTGCCAGCAGTTTAGCGGGGCAGAGGAACACTGAAGCTTTCTTT. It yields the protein CASSLAGQRNTEAFF.

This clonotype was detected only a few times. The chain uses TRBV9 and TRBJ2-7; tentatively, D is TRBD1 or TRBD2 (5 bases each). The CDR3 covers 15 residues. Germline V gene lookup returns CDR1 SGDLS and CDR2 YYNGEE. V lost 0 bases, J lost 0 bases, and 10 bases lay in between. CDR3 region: CASSVGPGHSYEQYF. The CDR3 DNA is TGTGCCAGCAGCGTAGGTCCGGGGCACTCCTACGAGCAGTACTTC.

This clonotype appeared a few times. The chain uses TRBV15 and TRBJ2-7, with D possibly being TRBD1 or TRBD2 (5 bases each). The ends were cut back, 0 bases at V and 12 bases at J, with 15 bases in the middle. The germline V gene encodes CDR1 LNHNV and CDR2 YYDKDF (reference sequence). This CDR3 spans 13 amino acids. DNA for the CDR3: TGTGCCACCAGCAGAGAGGTTGATAGGGACGCGTACTTC. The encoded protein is CATSREVDRDAYF.